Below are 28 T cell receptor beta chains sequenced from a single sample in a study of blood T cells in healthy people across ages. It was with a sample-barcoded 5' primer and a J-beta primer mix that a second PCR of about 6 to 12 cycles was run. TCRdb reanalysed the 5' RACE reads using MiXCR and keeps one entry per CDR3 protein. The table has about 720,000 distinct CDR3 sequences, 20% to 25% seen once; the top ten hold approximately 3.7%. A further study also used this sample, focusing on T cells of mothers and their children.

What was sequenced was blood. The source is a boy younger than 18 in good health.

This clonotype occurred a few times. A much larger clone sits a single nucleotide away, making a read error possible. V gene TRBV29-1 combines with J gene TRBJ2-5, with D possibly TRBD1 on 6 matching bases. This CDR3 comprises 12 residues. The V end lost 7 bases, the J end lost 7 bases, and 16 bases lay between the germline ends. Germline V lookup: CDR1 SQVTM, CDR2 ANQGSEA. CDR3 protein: CSALSGEGTQYF. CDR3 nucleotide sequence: TGCAGCGCCCTGTCAGGGGAAGGGACCCAGTACTTC. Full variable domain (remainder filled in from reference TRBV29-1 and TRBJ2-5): SAVISQKPSRDICQRGTSLTIQCQVDSQVTMMFWYRQQPGQSLTLIATANQGSEATYESGFVIDKFPISRPNLTFSTLTVSNMSPEDSSIYLCSALSGEGTQYFGPGTRLLVL.

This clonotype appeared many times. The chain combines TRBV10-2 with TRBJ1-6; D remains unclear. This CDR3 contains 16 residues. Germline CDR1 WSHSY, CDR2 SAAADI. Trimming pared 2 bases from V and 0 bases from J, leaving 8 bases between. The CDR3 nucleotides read TGCGCCAGCAGTGAGGCAGACCTCTCCTATAATTCACCCCTCCACTTT. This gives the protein CASSEADLSYNSPLHF.

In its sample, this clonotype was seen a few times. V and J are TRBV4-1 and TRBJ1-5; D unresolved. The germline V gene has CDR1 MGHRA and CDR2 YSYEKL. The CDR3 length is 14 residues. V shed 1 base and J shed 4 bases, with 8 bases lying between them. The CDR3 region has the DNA TGCGCCAGCAGCCAAGGGCTGGTTAATCAGCCCCAGCATTTT. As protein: CASSQGLVNQPQHF.

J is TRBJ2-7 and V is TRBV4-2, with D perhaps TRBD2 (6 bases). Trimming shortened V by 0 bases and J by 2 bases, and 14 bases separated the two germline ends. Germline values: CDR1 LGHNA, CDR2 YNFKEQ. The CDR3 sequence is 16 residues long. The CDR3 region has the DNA TGTGCCAGCAGCCAAGATGGCGGCGGGATTACCTACGAGCAGTACTTC. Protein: CASSQDGGGITYEQYF.

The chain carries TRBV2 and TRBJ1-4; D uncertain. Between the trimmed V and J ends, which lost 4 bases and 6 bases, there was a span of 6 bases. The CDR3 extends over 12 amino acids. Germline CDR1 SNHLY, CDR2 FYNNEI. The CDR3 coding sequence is TGTGCCAGCAGTGTAGAAGATGAAAAACTGTTTTTT. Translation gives CASSVEDEKLFF.

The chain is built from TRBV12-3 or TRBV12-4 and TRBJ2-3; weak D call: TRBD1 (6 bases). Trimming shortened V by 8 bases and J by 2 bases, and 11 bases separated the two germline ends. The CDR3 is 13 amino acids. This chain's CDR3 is CASGDTFTDTQYF. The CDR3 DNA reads TGTGCCAGCGGGGACACCTTCACAGATACGCAGTATTTT.

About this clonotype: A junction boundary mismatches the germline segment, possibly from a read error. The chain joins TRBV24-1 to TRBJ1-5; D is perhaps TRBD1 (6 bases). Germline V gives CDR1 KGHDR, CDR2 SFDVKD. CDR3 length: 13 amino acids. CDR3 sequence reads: CATSEGHRQPQHF. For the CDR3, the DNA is TGCGCCACCAGTGAGGGACATCGTCAGCCCCAGCATTTT.

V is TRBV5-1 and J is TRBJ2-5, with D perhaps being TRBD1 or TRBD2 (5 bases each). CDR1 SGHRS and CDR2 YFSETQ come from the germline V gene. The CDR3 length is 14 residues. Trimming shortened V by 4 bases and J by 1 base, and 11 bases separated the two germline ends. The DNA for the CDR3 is TGCGCCAGCAGCCCCGAAGGGACCCAAGAGACCCAGTACTTC. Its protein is CASSPEGTQETQYF.

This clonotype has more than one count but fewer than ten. This CDR3 is CASSHDDSGNTIYF. DNA for the CDR3: TGCGCCAGCAGCCACGACGACAGTGGAAACACCATATATTTT. The V call is TRBV4-3, the J call TRBJ1-3, with D possibly matching TRBD1 (5 bases). This CDR3 has 14 residues. V lost 3 bases, J lost 3 bases, and 9 bases lay in between. CDR1 is LGHNA, CDR2 YSLEER, per germline.

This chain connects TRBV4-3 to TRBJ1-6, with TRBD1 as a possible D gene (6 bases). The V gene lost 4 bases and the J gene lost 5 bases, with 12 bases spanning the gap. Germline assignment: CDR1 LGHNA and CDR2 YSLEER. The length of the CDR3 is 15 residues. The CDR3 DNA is TGCGCCAGCAGCCCGGAAGGGGGGGATAATTCACCCCTCCACTTT. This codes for CASSPEGGDNSPLHF.

The CDR3 spells CASSLATEGMLGPQPQHF. DNA of the CDR3: TGTGCCAGCAGCTTGGCCACCGAGGGGATGTTGGGTCCTCAGCCCCAGCATTTT. The chain has TRBV5-5 and TRBJ1-5, with D perhaps matching TRBD1 (5 bases). This CDR3 is built from 18 residues. The V end was cut by 0 bases, the J end by 6 bases, with 22 bases between. Germline V gives CDR1 SGHKS, CDR2 YYEKEE (reference sequence).

The CDR3 loop reads CASSFVGGSAPDTQYF. Here the CDR3 DNA reads TGTGCCAGCAGCTTCGTTGGGGGGTCGGCCCCAGATACGCAGTATTTT. V usage is TRBV7-2 and J usage is TRBJ2-3, with D possibly TRBD2 on 6 matching bases. Germline V CDR1 and CDR2: SGHTA, FQGNSA. Trimming pared 3 bases from V and 4 bases from J, leaving 17 bases between. This CDR3 spans 16 amino acids.

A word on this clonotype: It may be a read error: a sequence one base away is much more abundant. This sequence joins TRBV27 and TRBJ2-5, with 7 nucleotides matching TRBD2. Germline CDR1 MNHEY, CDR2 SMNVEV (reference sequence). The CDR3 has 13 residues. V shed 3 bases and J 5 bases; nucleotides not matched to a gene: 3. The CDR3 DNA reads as TGTGCCAGCAGTTTGACTAGCCACGAGACCCAGTACTTC. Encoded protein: CASSLTSHETQYF.

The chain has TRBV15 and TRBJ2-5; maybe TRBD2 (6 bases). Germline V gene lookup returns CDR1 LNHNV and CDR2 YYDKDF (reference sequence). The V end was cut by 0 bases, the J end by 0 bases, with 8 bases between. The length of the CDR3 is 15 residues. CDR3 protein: CATSRDPGDQETQYF. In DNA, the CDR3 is TGTGCCACCAGCAGAGATCCGGGGGACCAAGAGACCCAGTACTTC.

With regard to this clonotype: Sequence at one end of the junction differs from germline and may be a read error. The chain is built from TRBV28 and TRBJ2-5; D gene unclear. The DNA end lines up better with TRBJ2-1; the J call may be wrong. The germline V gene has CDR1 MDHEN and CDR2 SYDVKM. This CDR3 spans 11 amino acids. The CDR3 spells CANSPSHEQFF. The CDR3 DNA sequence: TGTGCCAACAGTCCTTCCCATGAGCAGTTCTTC.

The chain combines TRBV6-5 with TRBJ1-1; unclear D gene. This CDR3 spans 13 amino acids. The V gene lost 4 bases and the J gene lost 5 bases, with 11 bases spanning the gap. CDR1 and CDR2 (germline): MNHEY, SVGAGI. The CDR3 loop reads CASSSRPGTEAFF. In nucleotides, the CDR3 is TGTGCCAGCAGTTCCCGTCCGGGAACTGAAGCTTTCTTT.

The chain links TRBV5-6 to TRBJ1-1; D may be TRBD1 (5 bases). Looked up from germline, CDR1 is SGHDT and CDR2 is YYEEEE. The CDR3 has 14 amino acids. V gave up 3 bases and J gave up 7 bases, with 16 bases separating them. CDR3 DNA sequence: TGTGCCAGCAGCTCTGTCACGACAGCCTATGAAGCTTTCTTT. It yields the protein CASSSVTTAYEAFF.

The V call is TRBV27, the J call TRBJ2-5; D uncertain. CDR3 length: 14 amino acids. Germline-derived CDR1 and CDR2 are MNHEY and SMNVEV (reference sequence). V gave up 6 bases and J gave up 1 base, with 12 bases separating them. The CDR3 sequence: CASRLPAGQETQYF. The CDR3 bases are TGTGCCAGCAGGCTCCCTGCAGGCCAAGAGACCCAGTACTTC.

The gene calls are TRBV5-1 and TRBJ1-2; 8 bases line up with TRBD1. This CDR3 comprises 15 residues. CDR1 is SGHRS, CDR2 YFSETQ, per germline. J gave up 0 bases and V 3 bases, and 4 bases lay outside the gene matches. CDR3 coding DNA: TGCGCCAGCAGCTCAGCGGACAGGGCTAACTATGGCTACACCTTC. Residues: CASSSADRANYGYTF.

For the CDR3, the DNA is TGTGCCAGCAGCACAGACAGGGGGGATTGGAACAAAAACATTCAGTACTTC. Translated: CASSTDRGDWNKNIQYF. The rearrangement uses TRBV7-9 and TRBJ2-4; 9 nucleotides align to TRBD1. CDR3 length: 17 residues. J lost 3 bases, V lost 5 bases, and 11 bases had no gene match. Germline CDR1 is SEHNR and CDR2 is FQNEAQ (reference sequence).

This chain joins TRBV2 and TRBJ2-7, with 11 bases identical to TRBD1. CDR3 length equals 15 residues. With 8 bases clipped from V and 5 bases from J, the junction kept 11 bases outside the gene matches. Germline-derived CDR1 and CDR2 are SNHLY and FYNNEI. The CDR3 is CASGWTGGFLNEQYF. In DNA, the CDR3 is TGTGCCAGCGGATGGACAGGGGGCTTTCTGAACGAGCAGTACTTC.

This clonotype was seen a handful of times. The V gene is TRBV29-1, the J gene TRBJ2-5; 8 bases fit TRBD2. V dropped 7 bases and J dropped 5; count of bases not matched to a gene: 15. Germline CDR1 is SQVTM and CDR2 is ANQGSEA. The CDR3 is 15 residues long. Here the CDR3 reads CSGLGSGRGFETQYF. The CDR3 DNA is TGCAGCGGACTCGGCAGCGGGAGAGGCTTCGAGACCCAGTACTTC.

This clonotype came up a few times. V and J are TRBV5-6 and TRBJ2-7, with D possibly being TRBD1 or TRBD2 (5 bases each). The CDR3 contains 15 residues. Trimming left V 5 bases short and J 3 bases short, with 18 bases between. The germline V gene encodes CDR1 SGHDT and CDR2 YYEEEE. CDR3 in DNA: TGTGCCAGCAGGATCTTCCAGGGAGTCGGCTACGAGCAGTACTTC. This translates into CASRIFQGVGYEQYF.

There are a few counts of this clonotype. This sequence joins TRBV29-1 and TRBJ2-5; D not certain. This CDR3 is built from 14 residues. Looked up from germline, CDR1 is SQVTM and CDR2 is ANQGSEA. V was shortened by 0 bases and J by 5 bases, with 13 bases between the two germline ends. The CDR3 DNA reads TGCAGCGTTGAAGAGCGGACCCAATGGGAGACCCAGTACTTC. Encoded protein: CSVEERTQWETQYF.

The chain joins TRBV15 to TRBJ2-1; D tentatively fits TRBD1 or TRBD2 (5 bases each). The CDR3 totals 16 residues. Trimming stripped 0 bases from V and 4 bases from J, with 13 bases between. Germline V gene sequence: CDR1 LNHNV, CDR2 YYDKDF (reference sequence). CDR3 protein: CATSRDHGAAYNEQFF. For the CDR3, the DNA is TGTGCCACCAGCAGAGATCACGGGGCGGCTTACAATGAGCAGTTCTTC.

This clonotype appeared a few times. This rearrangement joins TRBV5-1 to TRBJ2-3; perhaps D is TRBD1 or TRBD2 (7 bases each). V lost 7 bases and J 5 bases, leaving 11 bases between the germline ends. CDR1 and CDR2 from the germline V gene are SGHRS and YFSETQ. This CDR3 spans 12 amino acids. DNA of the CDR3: TGCGCCAGCGCAGGGGGGGGAGATACGCAGTATTTT. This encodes CASAGGGDTQYF.

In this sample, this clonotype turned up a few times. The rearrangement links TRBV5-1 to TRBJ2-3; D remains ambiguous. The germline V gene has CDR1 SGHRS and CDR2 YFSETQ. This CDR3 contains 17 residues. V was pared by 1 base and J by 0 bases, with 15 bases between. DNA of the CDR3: TGCGCCAGCAGCTTGAGGTTTGGCAGACATAGCACAGATACGCAGTATTTT. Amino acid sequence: CASSLRFGRHSTDTQYF.

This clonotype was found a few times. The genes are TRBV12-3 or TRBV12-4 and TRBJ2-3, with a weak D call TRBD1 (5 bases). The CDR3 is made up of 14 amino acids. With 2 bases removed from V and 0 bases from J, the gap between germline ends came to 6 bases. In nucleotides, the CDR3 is TGTGCCAGCAGTTTACCAGGGAGCACAGATACGCAGTATTTT. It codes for CASSLPGSTDTQYF.